Following are 2 T cell receptor beta chains from one sample sequenced in a study of blood T cells in healthy people across ages. Next came a second PCR, run for about 6 to 12 cycles, which used a sample-barcoded 5' primer along with a J-beta primer mix. TCRdb re-called the 5' RACE reads with MiXCR, one entry per CDR3 protein. The table has approximately 400,000 distinct CDR3 sequences, approximately 51% seen once. The sequenced material came from blood. These receptors were collected from a man in his 60s in good health.

The chain combines TRBV28 with TRBJ2-5; weak D call: TRBD1 (6 bases). The better agreement between TRBJ2-1 and the DNA end casts doubt on the J call. The germline gives CDR1 MDHEN, CDR2 SYDVKM. This CDR3 comprises 16 residues. CDR3 in DNA: TGTGCCAGCAGTTTCCCGACCGGACAGTTACAAGAGACCCAGTTCTTC. It encodes CASSFPTGQLQETQFF.

Only a few counts were recorded for this clonotype. The chain couples TRBV4-1 to TRBJ2-4, with TRBD1 matching 9 bases. The V and J ends lost 2 bases and 9 bases, in that order; junction bases with no gene match: 5. The CDR3 has 14 amino acids. Germline loops: CDR1 MGHRA, CDR2 YSYEKL. DNA for the CDR3: TGCGCCAGCAGCCAAACGACAGGGGGAGGCATTCAGTACTTC. Its translation: CASSQTTGGGIQYF.